This T cell receptor beta chain is from a study of beta chain features in type 1 diabetes. Turning to the study itself: There were around 100,000,000 sorted cells examined across all samples. Regarding the study as a whole: The study found that naive, central memory and Treg TCRB repertoires appeared more similar in patients than in healthy donors. Moderately but significantly shorter TCRB CDR3s were found in Type 1 diabetes patients in all four CD4+ subsets.

Expressed TCRB transcripts were sequenced because the isolated RNA had all been reverse transcribed beforehand. Sequencing was performed with immunoSEQ multiplex PCR; in TCRdb, only in-frame clones are kept and a portion is missing. The table has hundreds of thousands of clones, 11% to 15% seen once. In germline, CDR1 is MNHEY, CDR2 SVGAGI. This CDR3 contains 15 residues. The V end lost 3 bases, the J end lost 0 bases, and 11 bases lay between the germline ends. Remarks on this clone: What it binds is unknown.

The V call is TRBV6-5, the J call TRBJ1-1; D remains ambiguous. The sequence came from a man aged 18-30 years with type 1 diabetes. Sequenced input: naive CD4+ T cells from blood. The CDR3 sequence: CASSYQAGLNTEAFF. The CDR3 coding sequence is TGTGCCAGCAGTTATCAGGCAGGACTGAACACTGAAGCTTTCTTT.